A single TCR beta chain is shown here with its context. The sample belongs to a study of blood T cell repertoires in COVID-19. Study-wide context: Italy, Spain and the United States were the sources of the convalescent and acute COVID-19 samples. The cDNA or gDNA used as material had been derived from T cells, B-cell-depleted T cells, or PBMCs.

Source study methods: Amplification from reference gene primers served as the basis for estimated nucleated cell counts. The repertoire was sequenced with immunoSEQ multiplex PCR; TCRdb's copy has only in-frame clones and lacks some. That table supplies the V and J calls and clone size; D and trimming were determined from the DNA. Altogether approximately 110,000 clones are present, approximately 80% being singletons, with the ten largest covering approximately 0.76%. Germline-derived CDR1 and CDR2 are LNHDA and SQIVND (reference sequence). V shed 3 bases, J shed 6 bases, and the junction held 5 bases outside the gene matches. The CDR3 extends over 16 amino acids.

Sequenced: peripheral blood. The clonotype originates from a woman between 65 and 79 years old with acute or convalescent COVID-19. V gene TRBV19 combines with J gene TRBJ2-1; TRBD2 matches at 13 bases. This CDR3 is CASSIRTSGSLNEQFF. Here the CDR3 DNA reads TGTGCCAGTAGTATCCGGACTAGCGGGAGCCTCAATGAGCAGTTCTTC.